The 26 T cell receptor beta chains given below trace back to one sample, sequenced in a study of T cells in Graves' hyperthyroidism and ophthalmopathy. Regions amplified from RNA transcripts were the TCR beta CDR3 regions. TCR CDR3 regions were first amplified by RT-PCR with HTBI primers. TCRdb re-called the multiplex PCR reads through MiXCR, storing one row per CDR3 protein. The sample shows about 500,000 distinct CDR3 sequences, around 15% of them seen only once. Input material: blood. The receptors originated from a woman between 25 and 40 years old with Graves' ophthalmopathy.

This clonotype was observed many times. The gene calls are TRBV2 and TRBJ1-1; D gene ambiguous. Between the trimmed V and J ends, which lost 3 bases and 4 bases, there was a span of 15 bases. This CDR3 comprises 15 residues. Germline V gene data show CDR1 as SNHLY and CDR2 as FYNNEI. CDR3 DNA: TGTGCCAGCAGTGACGTGGGTACGGCAGTCACTGAAGCTTTCTTT. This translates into CASSDVGTAVTEAFF.

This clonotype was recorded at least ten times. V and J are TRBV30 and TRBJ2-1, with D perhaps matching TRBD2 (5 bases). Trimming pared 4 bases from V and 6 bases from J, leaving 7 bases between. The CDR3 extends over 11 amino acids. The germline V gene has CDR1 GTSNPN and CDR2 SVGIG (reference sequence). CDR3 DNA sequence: TGTGCCTGGACGAGGGCCAATGAGCAGTTCTTC. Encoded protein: CAWTRANEQFF.

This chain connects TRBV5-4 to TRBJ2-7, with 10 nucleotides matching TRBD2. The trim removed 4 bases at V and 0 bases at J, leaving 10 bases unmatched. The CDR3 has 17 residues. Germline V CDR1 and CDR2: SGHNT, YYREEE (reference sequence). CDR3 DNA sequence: TGTGCCAGCAGCCTGACCCTCGCTAGCGGGAGCTCCTACGAGCAGTACTTC. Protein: CASSLTLASGSSYEQYF.

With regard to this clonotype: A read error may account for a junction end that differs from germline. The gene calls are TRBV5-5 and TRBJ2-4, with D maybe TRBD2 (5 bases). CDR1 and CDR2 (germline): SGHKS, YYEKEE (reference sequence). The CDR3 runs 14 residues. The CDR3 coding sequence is TGTGTCAGCAGCTTGGAGGCTCTGAAAAACATTCAGTACTTC. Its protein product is CVSSLEALKNIQYF.

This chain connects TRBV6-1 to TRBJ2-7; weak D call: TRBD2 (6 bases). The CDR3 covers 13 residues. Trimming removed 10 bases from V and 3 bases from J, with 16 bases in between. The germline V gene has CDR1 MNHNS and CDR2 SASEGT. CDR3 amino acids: CATLLATGYEQYF. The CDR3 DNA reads TGTGCCACCCTCCTAGCGACTGGCTACGAGCAGTACTTC.

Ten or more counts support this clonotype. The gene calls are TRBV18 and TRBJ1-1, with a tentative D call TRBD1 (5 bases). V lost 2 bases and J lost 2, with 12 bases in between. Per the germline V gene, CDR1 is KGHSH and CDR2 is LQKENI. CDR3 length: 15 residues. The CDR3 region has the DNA TGTGCCAGCTCACCAGGTGGGGGAAGTAACACTGAAGCTTTCTTT. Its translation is CASSPGGGSNTEAFF.

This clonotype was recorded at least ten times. The DNA of the CDR3 is TGTGCCACTAAGGGACTAGCGTCGTTTGAGCAGTACTTC. Its protein is CATKGLASFEQYF. The chain joins TRBV6-2 or TRBV6-3 to TRBJ2-7, with 10 bases identical to TRBD2. This CDR3 spans 13 amino acids. Germline-derived CDR1 and CDR2 are MNHEY and SVGEGT. Trimming at V came to 10 bases and at J to 7 bases, leaving 10 bases not matched to a gene.

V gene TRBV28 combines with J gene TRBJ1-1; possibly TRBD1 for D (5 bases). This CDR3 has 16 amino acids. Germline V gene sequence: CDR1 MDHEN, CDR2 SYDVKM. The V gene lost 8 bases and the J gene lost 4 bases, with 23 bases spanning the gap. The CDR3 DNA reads TGTGCCAGCCGGGAGAGGATAGGGCAGGGTTTCACTGAAGCTTTCTTT. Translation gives CASRERIGQGFTEAFF.

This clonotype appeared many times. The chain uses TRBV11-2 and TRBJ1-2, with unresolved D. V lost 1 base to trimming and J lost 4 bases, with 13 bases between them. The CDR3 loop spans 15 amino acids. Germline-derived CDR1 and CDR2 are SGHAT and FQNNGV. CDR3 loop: CASSLGAAGGYGYTF. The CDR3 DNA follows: TGTGCCAGCAGCTTAGGAGCGGCGGGTGGCTATGGCTACACCTTC. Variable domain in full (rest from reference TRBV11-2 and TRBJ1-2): EAGVAQSPRYKIIEKRQSVAFWCNPISGHATLYWYQQILGQGPKLLIQFQNNGVVDDSQLPKDRFSAERLKGVDSTLKIQPAKLEDSAVYLCASSLGAAGGYGYTFGSGTRLTVV.

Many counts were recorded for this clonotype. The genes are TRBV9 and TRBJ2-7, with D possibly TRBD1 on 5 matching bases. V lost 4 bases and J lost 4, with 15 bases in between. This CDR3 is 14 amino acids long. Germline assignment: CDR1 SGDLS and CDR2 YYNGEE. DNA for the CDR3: TGTGCCAGCAGCCCTTCAGGGTTTACTTACGAGCAGTACTTC. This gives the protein CASSPSGFTYEQYF.

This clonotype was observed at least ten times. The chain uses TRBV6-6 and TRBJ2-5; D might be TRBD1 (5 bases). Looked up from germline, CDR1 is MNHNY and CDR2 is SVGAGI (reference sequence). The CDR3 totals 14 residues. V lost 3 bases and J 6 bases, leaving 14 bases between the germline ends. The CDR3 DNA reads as TGTGCCAGCAGTTATCGACAGCCATGGAAGACCCAGTACTTC. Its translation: CASSYRQPWKTQYF.

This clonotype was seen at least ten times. CDR3 nucleotide sequence: TGTGCCAGCAGCCAGCCCGGGACAGGGGGCCGAAGCGAGCAGTACTTC. It specifies CASSQPGTGGRSEQYF. This chain joins TRBV3-1 and TRBJ2-7; 12 bases agree with TRBD1. The trim removed 3 bases at V and 6 bases at J, leaving 9 bases unmatched. CDR3 size: 16 residues. CDR1 is LGHDT, CDR2 YNNKEL, per germline (reference sequence).

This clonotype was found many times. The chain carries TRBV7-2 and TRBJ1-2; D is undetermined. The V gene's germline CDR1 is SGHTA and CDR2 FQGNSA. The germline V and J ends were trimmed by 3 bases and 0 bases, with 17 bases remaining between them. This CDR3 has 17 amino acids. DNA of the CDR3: TGTGCCAGCAGCTTGATTGGGAGCACGATTCCTAACTATGGCTACACCTTC. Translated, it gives CASSLIGSTIPNYGYTF.

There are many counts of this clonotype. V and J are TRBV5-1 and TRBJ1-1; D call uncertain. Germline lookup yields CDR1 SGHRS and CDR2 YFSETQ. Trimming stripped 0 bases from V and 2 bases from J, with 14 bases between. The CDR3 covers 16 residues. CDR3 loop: CASSLEGWQPNTEAFF. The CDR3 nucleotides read TGCGCCAGCAGCTTGGAGGGATGGCAACCTAACACTGAAGCTTTCTTT.

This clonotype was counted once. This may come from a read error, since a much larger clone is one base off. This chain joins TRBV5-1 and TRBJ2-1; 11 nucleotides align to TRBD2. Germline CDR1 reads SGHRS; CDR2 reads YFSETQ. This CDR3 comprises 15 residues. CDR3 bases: TGCGCCAGCAGCTTGGTACTAGCGGGGGACAATGAGCAGTCCTTC. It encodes CASSLVLAGDNEQSF.

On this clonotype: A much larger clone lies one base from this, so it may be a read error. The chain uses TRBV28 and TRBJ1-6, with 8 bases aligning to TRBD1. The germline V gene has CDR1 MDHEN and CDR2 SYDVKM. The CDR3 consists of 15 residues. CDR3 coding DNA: TGTGCCGGCAGGGAATTGACAGGGGATGGTTCACCCCTCCACTTT. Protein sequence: CAGRELTGDGSPLHF.

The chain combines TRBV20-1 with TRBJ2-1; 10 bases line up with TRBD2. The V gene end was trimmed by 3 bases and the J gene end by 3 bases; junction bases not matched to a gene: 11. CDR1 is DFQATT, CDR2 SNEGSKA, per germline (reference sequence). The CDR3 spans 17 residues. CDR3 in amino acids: CSARPGTSAGFYNEQFF. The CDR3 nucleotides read TGCAGTGCTAGGCCCGGGACTAGCGCGGGGTTCTACAATGAGCAGTTCTTC.

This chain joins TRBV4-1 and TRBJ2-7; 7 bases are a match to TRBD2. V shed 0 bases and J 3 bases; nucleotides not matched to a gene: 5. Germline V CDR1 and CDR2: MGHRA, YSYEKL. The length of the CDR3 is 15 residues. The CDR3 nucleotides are TGCGCCAGCAGCCAAGATCCAGCGGGGAGCTACGAGCAGTACTTC. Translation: CASSQDPAGSYEQYF.

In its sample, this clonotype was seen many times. The CDR3 nucleotides are TGTGCCAGCAGCTTAAGGGGGACTCCTCCCTACGAGCAGTACTTC. This translates into CASSLRGTPPYEQYF. V is TRBV7-9 and J is TRBJ2-7, with D perhaps TRBD1 or TRBD2 (6 bases each). CDR3 length: 15 residues. Germline lookup yields CDR1 SEHNR and CDR2 FQNEAQ (reference sequence). Trimming took off 2 bases at V and 2 bases at J, with 13 bases between the two ends.

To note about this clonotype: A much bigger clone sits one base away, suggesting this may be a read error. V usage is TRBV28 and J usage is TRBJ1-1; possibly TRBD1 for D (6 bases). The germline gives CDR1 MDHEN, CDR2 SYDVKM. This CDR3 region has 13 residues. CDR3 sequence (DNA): TGTGCCAGCAGACCGGACAGATACACTGGAGCTTTCTTT. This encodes CASRPDRYTGAFF. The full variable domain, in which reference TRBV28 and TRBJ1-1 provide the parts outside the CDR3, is DVKVTQSSRYLVKRTGEKVFLECVQDMDHENMFWYRQDPGLGLRLIYFSYDVKMKEKGDIPEGYSVSREKKERFSLILESASTNQTSMYLCASRPDRYTGAFFGQGTRLTVV.

The CDR3 here is CASSRGLTGGGNTIYF. CDR3 coding DNA: TGTGCCAGCAGCCGGGGACTGACAGGGGGAGGAAACACCATATATTTT. J is TRBJ1-3 and V is TRBV3-1, with 9 bases lining up with TRBD1. The CDR3 spans 16 residues. Trimming removed 4 bases from V and 4 bases from J; junction bases left unmatched: 8. Per the germline V gene, CDR1 is LGHDT and CDR2 is YNNKEL (reference sequence).

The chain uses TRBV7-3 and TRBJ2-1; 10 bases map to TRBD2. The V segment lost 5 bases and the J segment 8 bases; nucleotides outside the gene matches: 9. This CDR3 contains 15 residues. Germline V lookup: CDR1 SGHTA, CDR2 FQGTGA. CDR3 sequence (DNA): TGTGCCAGCAGCCCCGATAGCGGGGGGCGAGATGAGCAGTTCTTC. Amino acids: CASSPDSGGRDEQFF.

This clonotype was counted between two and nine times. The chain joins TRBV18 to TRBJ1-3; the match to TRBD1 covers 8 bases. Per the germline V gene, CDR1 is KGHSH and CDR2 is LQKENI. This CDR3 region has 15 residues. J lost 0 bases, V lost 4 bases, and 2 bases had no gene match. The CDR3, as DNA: TGTGCCAGCTCACGAACAGGGGGCTCTGGAAACACCATATATTTT. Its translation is CASSRTGGSGNTIYF.

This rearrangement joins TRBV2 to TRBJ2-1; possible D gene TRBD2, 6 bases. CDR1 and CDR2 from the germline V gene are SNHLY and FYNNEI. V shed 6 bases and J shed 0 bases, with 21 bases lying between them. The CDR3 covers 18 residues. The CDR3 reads CASRAATGTASSYNEQFF. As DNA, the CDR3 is TGTGCCAGCAGGGCGGCTACCGGGACTGCCAGCTCCTACAATGAGCAGTTCTTC. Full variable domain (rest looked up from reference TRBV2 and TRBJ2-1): EPEVTQTPSHQVTQMGQEVILRCVPISNHLYFYWYRQILGQKVEFLVSFYNNEISEKSEIFDDQFSVERPDGSNFTLKIRSTKLEDSAMYFCASRAATGTASSYNEQFFGPGTRLTVL.

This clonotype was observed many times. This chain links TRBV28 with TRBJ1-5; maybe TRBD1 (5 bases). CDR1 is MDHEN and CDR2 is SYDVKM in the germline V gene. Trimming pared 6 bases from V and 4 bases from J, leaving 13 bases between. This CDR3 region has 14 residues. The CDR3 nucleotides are TGTGCCAGCAGAGCCGGGGGGGAGAATCAGCCCCAGCATTTT. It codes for CASRAGGENQPQHF.

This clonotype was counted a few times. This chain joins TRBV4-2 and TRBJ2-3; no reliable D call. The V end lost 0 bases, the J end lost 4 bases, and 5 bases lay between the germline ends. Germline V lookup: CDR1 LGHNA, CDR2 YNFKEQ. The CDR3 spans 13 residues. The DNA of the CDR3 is TGTGCCAGCAGCCAAGATCTATCAGATACGCAGTATTTT. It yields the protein CASSQDLSDTQYF.